This TCR beta chain comes out of a study of beta chain features in type 1 diabetes. Sorting gave populations that all exceeded 98% purity. For this clone: Its specificity is unknown.

Expressed TCRB transcripts were sequenced, since all the RNA that had been isolated was reverse transcribed. Some clones are missing from TCRdb's copy, which holds only in-frame ones; the method was immunoSEQ multiplex PCR. The sample has about 340,000 clones, roughly 14% seen once; the top ten hold about 0.016%. The CDR3 loop spans 14 amino acids. Looked up from germline, CDR1 is SQVTM and CDR2 is ANQGSEA. V shed 3 bases and J shed 5 bases, with 16 bases lying between them. Points from the study as a whole: Type 1 diabetes patients showed a moderate but significant shortening of TCRB CDR3s in all four CD4+ subsets. Whether HLA type affects TCRB rearrangement stayed undetermined in the present work. Lower insertion and higher deletion counts appeared at VDJ junctions in type 1 diabetes patients.

The TCR was taken from a woman between 18 and 29 years old with type 1 diabetes. J is TRBJ1-2 and V is TRBV29-1, with a possible D match to TRBD1 (5 bases). Sequenced input: naive CD4+ T cells from blood. CDR3 coding DNA: TGCAGCGTTGAGAGTCCGTTGGGGGGTTATGGCTACACCTTC. It codes for CSVESPLGGYGYTF. The full variable domain, completed using reference TRBV29-1 and TRBJ1-2, is SAVISQKPSRDICQRGTSLTIQCQVDSQVTMMFWYRQQPGQSLTLIATANQGSEATYESGFVIDKFPISRPNLTFSTLTVSNMSPEDSSIYLCSVESPLGGYGYTFGSGTRLTVV.